This T cell receptor beta chain is from a study of cytomegalovirus exposure and HLA in healthy donors. Trimming shortened V by 3 bases and J by 7 bases, and 12 bases separated the two germline ends. The germline V gene encodes CDR1 SEHNR and CDR2 FQNEAQ (reference sequence). This CDR3 is 14 amino acids long. 60 Vbeta and 13 Jbeta primers were used in PCR. Only in-frame clones appear in the TCRdb table, and some are missing; sequencing was by immunoSEQ multiplex PCR. Of tens of thousands of clones in the sample, around 72% were seen once. The sequenced sample consisted of PBMCs. The sequence was obtained from a woman between 35 and 50 years old in good health and CMV-seropositive. The rearrangement uses TRBV7-9 and TRBJ1-4; no definite D call. CDR3 sequence: CASSLGGSPEKLFF. The CDR3 DNA follows: TGTGCCAGCAGCTTGGGAGGGTCCCCTGAAAAACTGTTTTTT.